This T cell receptor (beta chain) originates from a study of blood T cell repertoires in COVID-19. V was trimmed by 3 bases and J by 14 bases, leaving 17 bases between them. Germline V CDR1 and CDR2: LGHDT, YNNKEL (reference sequence). The CDR3 contains 14 residues. TCRdb keeps only in-frame clones here, not all; method: immunoSEQ multiplex PCR. The data hold around 70,000 clones, with 79% observed a single time. The chain recombines TRBV3-1 (or the pseudogene TRBV3-2) with TRBJ1-6, with D possibly TRBD1 on 6 matching bases. This TCR came from a woman in her fifties or sixties with acute or convalescent COVID-19. The sample was peripheral blood. As DNA, the CDR3 is TGTGCCAGCAGCCACCGGGACACGGACGTAACCCTCCACTTT. It codes for CASSHRDTDVTLHF.